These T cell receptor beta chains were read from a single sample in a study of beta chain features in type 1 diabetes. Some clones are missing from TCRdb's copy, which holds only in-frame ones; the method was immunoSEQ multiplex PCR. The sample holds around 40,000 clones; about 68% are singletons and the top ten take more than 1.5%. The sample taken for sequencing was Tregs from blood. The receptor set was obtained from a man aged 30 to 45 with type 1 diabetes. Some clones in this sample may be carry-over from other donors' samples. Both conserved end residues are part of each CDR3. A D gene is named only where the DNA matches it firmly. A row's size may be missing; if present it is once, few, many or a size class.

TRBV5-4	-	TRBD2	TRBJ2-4	TGTGCCAGCTCCCGGAGGACTAGCGGGGGGTTCGGGGTGAACATTCAGTACTTC	CASSRRTSGGFGVNIQYF
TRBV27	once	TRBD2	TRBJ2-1	TGTGCCAGCACCCAAGGGACTAGCGGGGGTTATTCCTACAATGAGCAGTTCTTC	CASTQGTSGGYSYNEQFF
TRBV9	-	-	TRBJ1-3	TGTGCCAGCAGCTCCCTAGGAAACACCATATATTTT	CASSSLGNTIYF
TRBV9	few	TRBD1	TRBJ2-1	TGTGCCAGCAGCGGGTACAGGGGGCAGGCCTACAATGAGCAGTTCTTC	CASSGYRGQAYNEQFF
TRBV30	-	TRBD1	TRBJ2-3	TGTGCCTGGAGTGTCGGGACAGGGTGGTCAGATACGCAGTATTTT	CAWSVGTGWSDTQYF
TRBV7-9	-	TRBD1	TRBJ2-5	TGTGCCAGCAGCTTCTGGTTGGGGACAGGGGGGGAGACCCAGTACTTC	CASSFWLGTGGETQYF
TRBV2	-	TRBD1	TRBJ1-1	TGTGCCAGCAGTGAAGGGACAGGGATTCGTGCTTTCTTT	CASSEGTGIRAFF
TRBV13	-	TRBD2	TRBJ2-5	TGTGCCAGCAGCAGATGGACTAGCGGGGGATTAGAGACCCAGTACTTC	CASSRWTSGGLETQYF
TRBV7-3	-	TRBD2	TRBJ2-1	TGTGCCAGCAGCCCCTCGGGACTAGCGGACAATGAGCAGTTCTTC	CASSPSGLADNEQFF
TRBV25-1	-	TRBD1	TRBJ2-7	TGTGCCAGCAGTGATTACCGACAGGGGGATAACGAGCAGTACTTC	CASSDYRQGDNEQYF
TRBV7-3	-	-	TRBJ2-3	TGTGCCAGCAGCTTGACAGGGCGGGGGGCAGATACGCAGTATTTT	CASSLTGRGADTQYF
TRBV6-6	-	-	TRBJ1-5	TGTGCCAGCAGTTACTTGGGGCGCGGGGATCAGCCCCAGCATTTT	CASSYLGRGDQPQHF
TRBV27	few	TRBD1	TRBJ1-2	TGTGCCAGCAGTTTTTTTGACAGGGGATCTTATGGCTACACCTTC	CASSFFDRGSYGYTF
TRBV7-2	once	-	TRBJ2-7	TGTGCCAGCAGCCCACTATACAGGGTCGGAACCTACGAGCAGTACTTC	CASSPLYRVGTYEQYF
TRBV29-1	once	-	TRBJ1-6	TGCAGCGTCAGGGGATACGATAATTCACCCCTCCACTTT	CSVRGYDNSPLHF
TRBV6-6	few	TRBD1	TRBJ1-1	TGTGCCAGCAACTCCGGGACAGGGGGCCTGGTAGCTTTCTTT	CASNSGTGGLVAFF
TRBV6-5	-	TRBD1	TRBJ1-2	TGTGCCAGCAGACGACAGGGAACCGATGGCTACACCTTC	CASRRQGTDGYTF
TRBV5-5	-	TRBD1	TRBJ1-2	TGTGCCAGCAGCTTGAGGACAGGGATGATCTATGGCTACACCTTC	CASSLRTGMIYGYTF
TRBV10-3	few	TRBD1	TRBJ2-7	TGTGCCATCAGTCGACAGGGAGTGGTCGAGCAGTACTTC	CAISRQGVVEQYF
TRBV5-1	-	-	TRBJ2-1	TGCGCCAGCGCCATCTCCACGGACAGTTCCAATGAGCAGTTCTTC	CASAISTDSSNEQFF
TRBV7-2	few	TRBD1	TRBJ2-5	TGTGCCAGCAGCCTCCGGACAGGCCTACAAGAGACCCAGTACTTC	CASSLRTGLQETQYF
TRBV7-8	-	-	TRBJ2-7	TGTGCCAGCAGCTTAGCGATAGACTCCATCAACCCCTACGAGCAGTACTTC	CASSLAIDSINPYEQYF
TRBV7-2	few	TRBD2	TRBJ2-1	TGTGCCAGCAGCCCTCTAGCGGGGGCCTACAATGAGCAGTTCTTC	CASSPLAGAYNEQFF
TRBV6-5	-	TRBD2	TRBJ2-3	TGTGCCAGCAAAGACCAGCGGGGTACGCATACGCAGTATTTT	CASKDQRGTHTQYF
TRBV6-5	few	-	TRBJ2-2	TGTGCCAGCAGTTACAGTGGCGGCGGCTACACCGGGGAGCTGTTTTTT	CASSYSGGGYTGELFF
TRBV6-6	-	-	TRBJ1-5	TGTGCCACGGGTAGGGAGGGCAATCAGCCCCAGCATTTT	CATGREGNQPQHF
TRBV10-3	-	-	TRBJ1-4	TGTGCCATCAGTGAGGAAGGAGATGAAAAACTGTTTTTT	CAISEEGDEKLFF
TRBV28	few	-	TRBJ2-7	TGTGCCGTCGGCAGGGACTCCTACGAGCAGTACTTC	CAVGRDSYEQYF
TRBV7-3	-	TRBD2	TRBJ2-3	TGTGCCAGCAGCTTATACAGCGGGGGGCGTGGGGATACGCAGTATTTT	CASSLYSGGRGDTQYF